The 14 T cell receptor beta chains in this list originate from one sample, sequenced in a study of early T cells in non-severe SARS-CoV-2 infection. TCRdb reanalysed the 5' RACE reads using MiXCR and keeps one entry per CDR3 protein. Here the sample spans some 98,000 distinct CDR3 sequences, approximately 9.9% being singletons. Sequencing was carried out using whole blood. The receptors originated from an adult who was a healthcare worker with PCR-confirmed SARS-CoV-2 infection or an uninfected control (not recorded which).

The chain has TRBV28 and TRBJ1-1, with 7 bases fitting TRBD1. The V segment lost 5 bases and the J segment 0 bases; nucleotides outside the gene matches: 6. The CDR3 extends over 15 amino acids. Germline-derived CDR1 and CDR2 are MDHEN and SYDVKM. The CDR3, as DNA: TGTGCCAGCAGTATAGGGGGCGGGGTGAACACTGAAGCTTTCTTT. Encoded protein: CASSIGGGVNTEAFF.

The chain couples TRBV11-1 to TRBJ1-1; 8 positions agree with TRBD1. This CDR3 region has 15 residues. V was clipped by 3 bases and J by 0 bases; unmatched bases: 3. CDR1 is SGHAT, CDR2 FQDESV, per germline (reference sequence). The chain's CDR3 is CASSFRGLLNTEAFF. The CDR3 DNA is TGTGCCAGCAGCTTCAGGGGGCTCTTGAACACTGAAGCTTTCTTT.

The J gene is TRBJ1-1, the V gene TRBV3-1; no clear D gene. Germline loops: CDR1 LGHDT, CDR2 YNNKEL (reference sequence). Trimming took 3 bases from V and 10 from J, leaving 12 bases between them. The CDR3 consists of 12 residues. The CDR3 nucleotides are TGTGCCAGCAGCCAGGAAGGAGGTTCAGCTTTCTTT. It codes for CASSQEGGSAFF.

The chain joins TRBV28 to TRBJ1-1, with D possibly being TRBD1 (5 bases). Germline V CDR1 and CDR2: MDHEN, SYDVKM. The CDR3 runs to 16 residues. V shed 2 bases and J shed 1 base, with 14 bases lying between them. The CDR3 region is CASSLTGPGPNTEAFF. CDR3 DNA sequence: TGTGCCAGCAGTTTAACGGGGCCAGGGCCGAACACTGAAGCTTTCTTT.

The CDR3 here is CAISESDGPQYF. DNA for the CDR3: TGTGCCATCAGTGAGTCTGACGGGCCGCAGTATTTT. The chain employs TRBV10-3 and TRBJ2-3; D is ambiguous. CDR3 length: 12 amino acids. V lost 0 bases and J 10 bases, leaving 8 bases between the germline ends. Looked up from germline, CDR1 is ENHRY and CDR2 is SYGVKD.

A few counts support this clonotype. The chain employs TRBV12-3 or TRBV12-4 and TRBJ2-2, with D perhaps matching TRBD1 or TRBD2 (7 bases each). This CDR3 is built from 14 residues. Trimming left V 10 bases short and J 1 base short, with 13 bases between. The CDR3 protein is CANRGDRNTGELFF. The CDR3 region has the DNA TGTGCCAACCGGGGGGACAGGAACACCGGGGAGCTGTTTTTT.

The chain carries TRBV28 and TRBJ2-3; D remains ambiguous. Germline V gene lookup returns CDR1 MDHEN and CDR2 SYDVKM. The V end was cut by 6 bases, the J end by 5 bases, with 6 bases between. The CDR3 has 11 residues. The CDR3 nucleotides are TGTGCCAGCAGGGAAAGAGATACGCAGTATTTT. This encodes CASRERDTQYF.

This clonotype was detected many times. The rearrangement uses TRBV6-1 and TRBJ1-3; D unclear. Trimming took off 5 bases at V and 2 bases at J, with 10 bases between the two ends. Germline-derived CDR1 and CDR2 are MNHNS and SASEGT. The CDR3 is 14 residues long. The CDR3 DNA is TGTGCCAGCAGTATTCAATTGGCTGGAAACACCATATATTTT. Its translation: CASSIQLAGNTIYF.

The chain carries TRBV15 and TRBJ2-1; 13 bases match TRBD2. The CDR3 extends over 20 amino acids. CDR1 and CDR2 (germline): LNHNV, YYDKDF (reference sequence). V was clipped by 5 bases and J by 5 bases; unmatched bases: 18. The CDR3 spells CATSGGQGTSGRAVHNEQFF. The CDR3 region has the DNA TGTGCCACCAGCGGAGGACAGGGAACTAGCGGGAGGGCCGTCCACAATGAGCAGTTCTTC.

This clonotype was seen a few times. The genes are TRBV28 and TRBJ2-1, with 11 nucleotides matching TRBD2. Germline V gene lookup returns CDR1 MDHEN and CDR2 SYDVKM. The CDR3 spans 16 residues. V trimming: 2 bases; J trimming: 4 bases; junction bases outside the gene matches: 4. The CDR3 here is CASSLPLAGGYNEQFF. CDR3 DNA: TGTGCCAGCAGTTTACCTCTAGCGGGAGGTTACAATGAGCAGTTCTTC. Filled out from reference TRBV28 and TRBJ2-1, the complete variable domain reads DVKVTQSSRYLVKRTGEKVFLECVQDMDHENMFWYRQDPGLGLRLIYFSYDVKMKEKGDIPEGYSVSREKKERFSLILESASTNQTSMYLCASSLPLAGGYNEQFFGPGTRLTVL.

The CDR3, as DNA: TGTGCCAGCAGTTACGGCGGCCTAGCCAAAAACATTCAGTACTTC. This gives the protein CASSYGGLAKNIQYF. The V and J genes are TRBV6-2 or TRBV6-3 and TRBJ2-4; D gene uncertain. CDR3 length: 15 residues. The V end lost 2 bases, the J end lost 0 bases, and 8 bases lay between the germline ends. Germline values: CDR1 MNHEY, CDR2 SVGEGT.

V usage is TRBV7-2 and J usage is TRBJ2-7; no definite D call. V gave up 3 bases and J gave up 7 bases, with 10 bases separating them. The CDR3 is 12 residues long. Germline V lookup: CDR1 SGHTA, CDR2 FQGNSA. The CDR3 reads CASSLQRREQYF. CDR3 coding DNA: TGTGCCAGCAGCTTGCAGCGCCGAGAGCAGTACTTC.

The chain employs TRBV5-5 and TRBJ2-2, with 11 bases lining up with TRBD2. This CDR3 region has 17 residues. CDR1 SGHKS and CDR2 YYEKEE come from the germline V gene (reference sequence). V lost 4 bases and J lost 2; bases outside the gene matches: 7. The DNA of the CDR3 is TGTGCCAGCAGCAAACAGGGACTAGCGGTTAACACCGGGGAGCTGTTTTTT. Encoded protein: CASSKQGLAVNTGELFF.

In its sample, this clonotype was seen a few times. This chain uses TRBV6-2 or TRBV6-3 with TRBJ2-5; D is perhaps TRBD2 (6 bases). Germline V gene sequence: CDR1 MNHEY, CDR2 SVGEGT. V was cut by 11 bases and J by 1 base, with 11 bases left in between. The CDR3 spans 12 residues. The CDR3 nucleotides are TGTGCCGGGTCGGGAGCCCAAGAGACCCAGTACTTC. It translates to CAGSGAQETQYF.